Listed here are 21 T cell receptor beta chains from one sample, sequenced in a study of T cell responses to AZD1222 COVID-19 vaccine. Clones were read by immunoSEQ multiplex PCR, and TCRdb kept only the in-frame ones, dropping some. The table shows around 140,000 clones, with approximately 92% occurring only once. The sample was peripheral blood, taken on day 0 of AZD1222 vaccination. Every receptor here comes from an adult in good health.

The chain couples TRBV11-3 to TRBJ2-5; 9 nucleotides match TRBD1. CDR1 is SGHNT, CDR2 YENEEA, per germline. J gave up 2 bases and V 5 bases, and 15 bases lay outside the gene matches. This CDR3 region has 18 residues. The CDR3, as DNA: TGTGCCAGCAGCCTCCCCACCACATCGGGACAGGGTCAAGAGACCCAGTACTTC. Protein: CASSLPTTSGQGQETQYF.

This chain joins TRBV3-1 (or the pseudogene TRBV3-2) and TRBJ1-1, with 7 positions matching TRBD1. V was pared by 4 bases and J by 5 bases, with 4 bases of the junction left unmatched. The V gene's germline CDR1 is LGHDT and CDR2 YNNKEL (reference sequence). There are 13 residues in the CDR3. As DNA, the CDR3 is TGTGCCAGCAGCCTCAGGGACAGTACTGAAGCTTTCTTT. Encoded protein: CASSLRDSTEAFF.

The rearrangement links TRBV18 to TRBJ2-1; 10 positions agree with TRBD2. Germline CDR1 and CDR2: KGHSH and LQKENI. J gave up 6 bases and V 6 bases, and 8 bases lay outside the gene matches. The CDR3 runs 15 residues. CDR3 sequence (DNA): TGTGCCAGCTCTCCCACTAGCGGGACCGCCAATGAGCAGTTCTTC. It specifies CASSPTSGTANEQFF.

V is TRBV5-8 and J is TRBJ1-2; the D is unclear. Germline-derived CDR1 and CDR2 are SGHTS and YDEGEE. Trimming took 1 base from V and 2 from J, leaving 9 bases between them. This CDR3 contains 14 residues. The CDR3 loop is CASSLQRANYGYTF. CDR3 nucleotide sequence: TGTGCCAGCAGCTTGCAAAGGGCGAACTATGGCTACACCTTC.

V and J are TRBV30 and TRBJ1-1; 9 positions agree with TRBD1. The CDR3 has 15 amino acids. Germline V gene sequence: CDR1 GTSNPN, CDR2 SVGIG (reference sequence). V lost 4 bases, J lost 5 bases, and 11 bases stayed unmatched. CDR3 nucleotides: TGTGCCTGGAAACCGACCGGACAGGGGCGGACTGAAGCTTTCTTT. Translating gives CAWKPTGQGRTEAFF.

V usage is TRBV7-9 and J usage is TRBJ2-5; the D gene could be TRBD1 or TRBD2 (6 bases each). V lost 5 bases to trimming and J lost 2 bases, with 18 bases between them. The CDR3 covers 16 residues. Germline V gene data show CDR1 as SEHNR and CDR2 as FQNEAQ (reference sequence). The CDR3 sequence is CASSTPRGRQQETQYF. The CDR3 coding sequence is TGTGCCAGCAGCACCCCCCGGGGGCGGCAGCAAGAGACCCAGTACTTC.

This rearrangement joins TRBV5-6 to TRBJ1-5; D may be TRBD1 (6 bases). Trimming pared 2 bases from V and 1 base from J, leaving 10 bases between. Germline V gene lookup returns CDR1 SGHDT and CDR2 YYEEEE. The CDR3 is 15 amino acids. The CDR3 here is CASSFGGHSNQPQHF. CDR3 bases: TGTGCCAGCAGCTTCGGGGGACACAGCAATCAGCCCCAGCATTTT.

V usage is TRBV7-9 and J usage is TRBJ2-3; D not certain. Trimming stripped 5 bases from V and 9 bases from J, with 12 bases between. The CDR3 loop spans 12 amino acids. The germline gives CDR1 SEHNR, CDR2 FQNEAQ (reference sequence). The CDR3 sequence: CASSPGSVTQYF. The CDR3 DNA is TGTGCCAGCAGCCCAGGAAGCGTGACGCAGTATTTT.

This sequence joins TRBV6-5 and TRBJ2-2; the D call may be TRBD1 or TRBD2 (5 bases each). The CDR3 runs 15 residues. The V gene's germline CDR1 is MNHEY and CDR2 SVGAGI. V lost 6 bases to trimming and J lost 5 bases, with 16 bases between them. The CDR3 loop is CASSDRGTFTGELFF. CDR3 in DNA: TGTGCCAGCAGCGACCGGGGCACCTTTACCGGGGAGCTGTTTTTT.

The gene calls are TRBV19 and TRBJ1-1, with a possible D match to TRBD1 (6 bases). V lost 1 base and J lost 14, with 17 bases in between. Looked up from germline, CDR1 is LNHDA and CDR2 is SQIVND (reference sequence). The length of the CDR3 is 13 residues. The chain's CDR3 is CASSIGLTGPIFF. CDR3 nucleotide sequence: TGTGCCAGTAGTATAGGTCTGACAGGCCCCATATTCTTT.

The J gene is TRBJ1-2, the V gene TRBV28; D is uncertain. Germline V gene sequence: CDR1 MDHEN, CDR2 SYDVKM. CDR3 length: 16 residues. V was pared by 6 bases and J by 2 bases, with 19 bases between. The CDR3, as DNA: TGTGCCAGCAGCTCTCCCCTGGGATTTATAAACTATGGCTACACCTTC. This sequence encodes CASSSPLGFINYGYTF.

As regards this clone: This same CDR3 is encoded by further DNA sequences in the sample. The rearrangement links TRBV7-2 to TRBJ1-2; D not certain. From germline, CDR1 is SGHTA and CDR2 FQGNSA. This CDR3 region has 13 residues. The V end lost 0 bases, the J end lost 2 bases, and 4 bases lay between the germline ends. CDR3: CASSLAGNYGYTF. CDR3 sequence (DNA): TGTGCCAGCAGCTTAGCGGGGAACTATGGCTACACCTTC.

The chain joins TRBV6-5 to TRBJ2-2; TRBD1 might be the D (5 bases). Germline V gene lookup returns CDR1 MNHEY and CDR2 SVGAGI. The V end lost 2 bases, the J end lost 1 base, and 11 bases lay between the germline ends. CDR3 length: 16 residues. The CDR3 is CASSYDITGNTGELFF. CDR3 in DNA: TGTGCCAGCAGTTACGACATTACAGGGAACACCGGGGAGCTGTTTTTT.

The chain links TRBV24-1 to TRBJ1-5; 7 positions match TRBD1. The CDR3 has 16 amino acids. V shed 3 bases and J 2 bases; nucleotides not matched to a gene: 6. Germline V gene data show CDR1 as KGHDR and CDR2 as SFDVKD. The CDR3 loop reads CATSDEGAGGNQPQHF. The CDR3 DNA reads TGTGCCACCAGTGATGAGGGGGCCGGGGGCAATCAGCCCCAGCATTTT.

This clone occurred once. The V and J genes are TRBV5-1 and TRBJ2-7, with no clear D. This CDR3 is 14 amino acids long. The germline V gene encodes CDR1 SGHRS and CDR2 YFSETQ. Between the trimmed V and J ends, which lost 4 bases and 7 bases, there was a span of 18 bases. Here the CDR3 reads CASSQTVPEMEQYF. DNA for the CDR3: TGCGCCAGCAGCCAGACCGTCCCAGAGATGGAGCAGTACTTC.

The chain carries TRBV4-1 and TRBJ2-1, with a possible D match to TRBD1 (6 bases). This CDR3 contains 17 residues. The V and J ends lost 5 bases and 7 bases respectively, with 24 bases between them. CDR1 and CDR2 from the germline V gene are MGHRA and YSYEKL. The CDR3 spells CASSSSYRDNMVNEQFF. The CDR3 DNA follows: TGCGCCAGCAGCTCTTCCTACCGGGACAACATGGTTAATGAGCAGTTCTTC.

The chain joins TRBV2 to TRBJ1-2; D remains ambiguous. Trimming left V 8 bases short and J 4 bases short, with 17 bases between. This CDR3 has 14 amino acids. Germline V gene lookup returns CDR1 SNHLY and CDR2 FYNNEI. As DNA, the CDR3 is TGTGCCAGCCTGGACCCCCGTAGGAGCTATGGCTACACCTTC. Amino acids: CASLDPRRSYGYTF.

V is TRBV19 and J is TRBJ2-1, with D uncertain. The V end was cut by 6 bases, the J end by 6 bases, with 24 bases between. The germline V gene has CDR1 LNHDA and CDR2 SQIVND (reference sequence). The CDR3 runs 17 residues. CDR3 region: CASRLLIGSDSANEQFF. The CDR3 bases are TGTGCCAGTAGACTTTTAATCGGCTCTGACTCCGCCAATGAGCAGTTCTTC.

Notes on this clone: The sample contains more than one DNA sequence encoding this CDR3. This chain links TRBV2 with TRBJ1-5, with D maybe TRBD1 (5 bases). CDR3 length: 14 residues. Germline CDR1 is SNHLY and CDR2 is FYNNEI. The V end lost 6 bases, the J end lost 4 bases, and 13 bases lay between the germline ends. CDR3 bases: TGTGCCAGCAGCGTGCAGGGAGGTAATCAGCCCCAGCATTTT. This translates into CASSVQGGNQPQHF.

The chain has TRBV6-5 and TRBJ2-7, with 9 bases fitting TRBD2. CDR1 MNHEY and CDR2 SVGAGI come from the germline V gene. CDR3 length: 14 amino acids. Trimming took 6 bases from V and 2 from J; bases not matched to a gene: 5. The CDR3 DNA reads TGTGCCAGCAGCCGGCGGGGGGGAGCCTACGAGCAGTACTTC. Translating it yields CASSRRGGAYEQYF.

This clone was counted a single time. The chain has TRBV6-5 and TRBJ1-4; a weak D match, TRBD1 (5 bases). The CDR3 spans 13 residues. The germline gives CDR1 MNHEY, CDR2 SVGAGI. Trimming took 9 bases from V and 0 from J, leaving 8 bases between them. The CDR3 reads CASRQSTNEKLFF. For the CDR3, the DNA is TGTGCCAGTAGACAGTCAACTAATGAAAAACTGTTTTTT.